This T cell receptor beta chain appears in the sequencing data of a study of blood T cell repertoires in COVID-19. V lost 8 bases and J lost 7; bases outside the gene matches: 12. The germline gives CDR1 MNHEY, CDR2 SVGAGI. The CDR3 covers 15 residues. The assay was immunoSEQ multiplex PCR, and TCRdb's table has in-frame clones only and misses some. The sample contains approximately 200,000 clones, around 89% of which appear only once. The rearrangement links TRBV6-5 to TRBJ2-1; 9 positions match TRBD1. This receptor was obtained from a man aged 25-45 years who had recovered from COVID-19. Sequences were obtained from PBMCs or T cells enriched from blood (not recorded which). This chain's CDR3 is CASGRVGTGQNEQFF. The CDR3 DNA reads TGTGCCAGCGGCCGAGTGGGGACAGGGCAGAATGAGCAGTTCTTC.